The 32 T cell receptor beta chains given below trace back to one sample, sequenced in a study of shared clonotypes between healthy human individuals. Some clones are missing from TCRdb's copy, which holds only in-frame ones; the method was immunoSEQ multiplex PCR. This table has approximately 320,000 clones, 74% appearing once. The specimen sequenced was memory CD4+ T cells sorted from blood. The subset denotes: CD45RA-negative fraction. The receptors come from a young man in good health.

This clone was observed once. Other DNA sequences within the sample encode an identical CDR3. The chain combines TRBV9 with TRBJ2-5; 13 bases match TRBD2. V lost 0 bases to trimming and J lost 5 bases; unmatched junction nucleotides: 1. Germline assignment: CDR1 SGDLS and CDR2 YYNGEE. The CDR3 consists of 15 residues. The CDR3, as DNA: TGTGCCAGCAGCGTAGGACTAGCGGGAGGTGAGACCCAGTACTTC. Its protein is CASSVGLAGGETQYF.

Only a few counts were recorded for this clone. The same CDR3 can be traced to other DNA sequences in this sample. The J gene is TRBJ2-5, the V gene TRBV18; no clear D gene. This CDR3 region has 12 residues. Between the trimmed V and J ends, which lost 4 bases and 2 bases, there was a span of 5 bases. CDR1 is KGHSH, CDR2 LQKENI, per germline. This CDR3 reads CASSRPQETQYF. The CDR3 nucleotides read TGTGCCAGCTCACGGCCGCAAGAGACCCAGTACTTC.

The CDR3 sequence: CASSFQGTPYGYTF. CDR3 DNA sequence: TGTGCCAGCAGTTTCCAAGGGACACCTTATGGCTACACCTTC. The chain joins TRBV7-2 to TRBJ1-2, with D perhaps TRBD1 (6 bases). Germline CDR1 and CDR2: SGHTA and FQGNSA. There are 14 residues in the CDR3. The germline V and J ends were trimmed by 6 bases and 5 bases, with 16 bases remaining between them.

The J gene is TRBJ2-1, the V gene TRBV29-1; possible D gene TRBD2, 5 bases. The length of the CDR3 is 14 residues. Germline CDR1 reads SQVTM; CDR2 reads ANQGSEA. V lost 5 bases and J 0 bases, leaving 11 bases between the germline ends. CDR3 sequence reads: CSVILGSSYNEQFF. The CDR3, as DNA: TGCAGCGTTATATTAGGGAGCTCCTACAATGAGCAGTTCTTC.

This clone is medium-sized in the sample. The V and J genes are TRBV7-3 and TRBJ1-1; D call uncertain. V was shortened by 1 base and J by 0 bases, with 9 bases between the two germline ends. The V gene's germline CDR1 is SGHTA and CDR2 FQGTGA. The CDR3 consists of 15 residues. In DNA, the CDR3 is TGTGCCAGCAGCTTAAGGGCATTCGTGAACACTGAAGCTTTCTTT. This sequence encodes CASSLRAFVNTEAFF.

The chain has TRBV7-9 and TRBJ1-3; the match to TRBD1 covers 9 bases. After removal of 5 bases from V and 6 bases from J, the junction contained 8 bases not matched to a gene. CDR3 length: 15 amino acids. CDR1 and CDR2 (germline): SEHNR, FQNEAQ (reference sequence). The CDR3 is CASSPHRGHSNTIYF. The CDR3 DNA is TGTGCCAGCAGCCCTCACAGGGGGCATTCAAACACCATATATTTT. The entire variable domain, with the rest obtained from reference TRBV7-9 and TRBJ1-3, is as follows: DTGVSQNPRHKITKRGQNVTFRCDPISEHNRLYWYRQTLGQGPEFLTYFQNEAQLEKSRLLSDRFSAERPKGSFSTLEIQRTEQGDSAMYLCASSPHRGHSNTIYFGEGSWLTVV.

This sequence joins TRBV7-9 and TRBJ2-3, with D possibly being TRBD2 (6 bases). CDR1 and CDR2 from the germline V gene are SEHNR and FQNEAQ (reference sequence). The germline V and J ends were trimmed by 5 bases and 5 bases, with 17 bases remaining between them. The CDR3 runs 15 residues. The CDR3 region is CASSRRAGIGDTQYF. The CDR3 region has the DNA TGTGCCAGCAGCCGGAGGGCAGGGATCGGAGATACGCAGTATTTT.

This clone was seen a single time. CDR3 coding DNA: TGTGCCAGCAGCTTGGGTGATACGCAGTATTTT. This gives the protein CASSLGDTQYF. The chain joins TRBV5-8 to TRBJ2-3; D uncertain. Germline V gives CDR1 SGHTS, CDR2 YDEGEE. Deletions cut 0 bases from V and 6 bases from J, with 2 bases between. The CDR3 covers 11 residues. Full variable domain (rest looked up from reference TRBV5-8 and TRBJ2-3): EAGVTQSPTHLIKTRGQQATLRCSPISGHTSVYWYQQALGLGLQFLLWYDEGEERNRGNFPPRFSGRQFPNYSSELNVNALELEDSALYLCASSLGDTQYFGPGTRLTVL.

The gene calls are TRBV5-4 and TRBJ2-3; 10 nucleotides agree with TRBD1. J lost 6 bases, V lost 3 bases, and 10 bases had no gene match. From germline, CDR1 is SGHNT and CDR2 YYREEE (reference sequence). The CDR3 has 16 amino acids. The chain's CDR3 is CASSSPWDRGGDTQYF. CDR3 nucleotide sequence: TGTGCCAGCAGCTCTCCCTGGGACAGGGGAGGCGATACGCAGTATTTT.

The chain couples TRBV19 to TRBJ2-6; D unresolved. The CDR3 runs to 15 residues. Germline values: CDR1 LNHDA, CDR2 SQIVND (reference sequence). V gave up 3 bases and J gave up 0 bases, with 6 bases separating them. The CDR3 nucleotides are TGTGCCAGTAGTATTAAGAACTCTGGGGCCAACGTCCTGACTTTC. This gives the protein CASSIKNSGANVLTF.

In this sample, this clone turned up a few times. V is TRBV29-1 and J is TRBJ2-1; a weak D match, TRBD1 (6 bases). Germline V gene sequence: CDR1 SQVTM, CDR2 ANQGSEA. The CDR3 spans 15 residues. The ends were cut back, 6 bases at V and 0 bases at J, with 15 bases in the middle. The chain's CDR3 is CSVAGQSSSYNEQFF. The CDR3 DNA reads TGCAGCGTCGCTGGACAGTCCTCCTCCTACAATGAGCAGTTCTTC.

This clone was detected only a few times. Other DNA sequences of this sample code for an identical CDR3. The V call is TRBV29-1, the J call TRBJ2-7; 7 bases map to TRBD1. The CDR3 covers 11 residues. CDR1 is SQVTM and CDR2 is ANQGSEA in the germline V gene. The V gene end was trimmed by 6 bases and the J gene end by 2 bases; junction bases not matched to a gene: 1. The CDR3 loop is CSVGTAYEQYF. CDR3 sequence (DNA): TGCAGCGTCGGGACAGCCTACGAGCAGTACTTC.

The V gene is TRBV5-5, the J gene TRBJ1-1, with D perhaps TRBD1 (6 bases). V lost 3 bases and J lost 2, with 11 bases in between. The germline V gene encodes CDR1 SGHKS and CDR2 YYEKEE (reference sequence). The CDR3 consists of 14 residues. In nucleotides, the CDR3 is TGTGCCAGCAGCTGGGGCAGGGGCAACACTGAAGCTTTCTTT. It is translated as CASSWGRGNTEAFF.

J is TRBJ2-1 and V is TRBV25-1; no definite D call. This CDR3 comprises 11 residues. Germline CDR1 and CDR2: MGHDK and SYGVNS. Trimming left V 3 bases short and J 4 bases short, with 1 base between. Here the CDR3 DNA reads TGTGCCAGCAGTGAGTACAATGAGCAGTTCTTC. Its translation is CASSEYNEQFF. Based on the CDR3 plus reference TRBV25-1 and TRBJ2-1, the full variable domain is EADIYQTPRYLVIGTGKKITLECSQTMGHDKMYWYQQDPGMELHLIHYSYGVNSTEKGDLSSESTVSRIRTEHFPLTLESARPSHTSQYLCASSEYNEQFFGPGTRLTVL.

The chain links TRBV11-3 to TRBJ2-1; no reliable D call. The germline V gene has CDR1 SGHNT and CDR2 YENEEA. Trimming removed 5 bases at V and 1 base at J, with 6 bases between. The CDR3 sequence is 13 residues long. CDR3 DNA: TGTGCCAGCAGCCGTGGTTCCTACAATGAGCAGTTCTTC. It codes for CASSRGSYNEQFF.

The chain recombines TRBV19 with TRBJ2-7; 9 nucleotides agree with TRBD2. In germline, CDR1 is LNHDA, CDR2 SQIVND (reference sequence). The J segment lost 5 bases and the V segment lost 4 bases, leaving 3 bases of the junction unmatched. The CDR3 length is 13 residues. The DNA of the CDR3 is TGTGCCAGTAGTAGGCGGGAGGGGGACGAGCAGTACTTC. Amino acid sequence: CASSRREGDEQYF.

V and J are TRBV5-1 and TRBJ2-3; D is unresolved. Germline V gene sequence: CDR1 SGHRS, CDR2 YFSETQ. With 0 bases removed from V and 5 bases from J, the gap between germline ends came to 13 bases. The CDR3 contains 15 residues. CDR3 coding DNA: TGCGCCAGCAGCTTGGCGGCCCAAGATGTAGATACGCAGTATTTT. Its translation is CASSLAAQDVDTQYF.

The rearrangement links TRBV6-5 to TRBJ1-1, with 7 bases that match TRBD1. Germline V gives CDR1 MNHEY, CDR2 SVGAGI. V shed 0 bases, J shed 0 bases, and the junction held 4 bases outside the gene matches. This CDR3 has 16 amino acids. CDR3 amino acids: CASSYSRGPVNTEAFF. The CDR3 DNA reads TGTGCCAGCAGTTACTCGAGGGGGCCGGTGAACACTGAAGCTTTCTTT.

The chain recombines TRBV10-2 with TRBJ2-7; D gene uncertain. The germline gives CDR1 WSHSY, CDR2 SAAADI. The CDR3 runs to 13 residues. The V end was cut by 0 bases, the J end by 6 bases, with 9 bases between. The CDR3 nucleotides are TGCGCCAGCAGTGAGTCCAGGCAGTTCGAGCAGTACTTC. This codes for CASSESRQFEQYF.

Concerning this clone itself: Additional DNA sequences in this sample encode the identical CDR3. The chain recombines TRBV27 with TRBJ2-5; a possible D gene is TRBD1 (5 bases). From germline, CDR1 is MNHEY and CDR2 SMNVEV (reference sequence). The CDR3 is made up of 13 amino acids. The ends were cut back, 5 bases at V and 0 bases at J, with 7 bases in the middle. CDR3 sequence: CASSQGDQETQYF. CDR3 DNA sequence: TGTGCCAGCAGTCAGGGTGACCAAGAGACCCAGTACTTC.

The chain employs TRBV10-1 and TRBJ2-1; 12 bases align to TRBD2. V shed 3 bases and J 9 bases; nucleotides not matched to a gene: 12. This CDR3 has 17 residues. CDR1 and CDR2 from the germline V gene are WNHNN and SYGVQD (reference sequence). CDR3 protein: CASSDPSGRAPDAEQFF. CDR3 coding DNA: TGCGCCAGCAGTGACCCTAGCGGGAGGGCCCCTGACGCTGAGCAGTTCTTC.

This clone was seen more than once but under ten times. The rearrangement uses TRBV27 and TRBJ2-1, with 7 nucleotides matching TRBD2. The CDR3 covers 15 residues. The ends lost 2 bases at V and 9 bases at J; junction bases unmatched: 10. Looked up from germline, CDR1 is MNHEY and CDR2 is SMNVEV (reference sequence). CDR3 residues: CASSLAGESGPEQFF. The CDR3 DNA reads as TGTGCCAGCAGTTTAGCGGGAGAGAGTGGGCCTGAGCAGTTCTTC.

The chain is built from TRBV2 and TRBJ2-2; the D gene could be TRBD1 or TRBD2 (5 bases each). The CDR3 length is 16 residues. The V gene lost 2 bases and the J gene lost 2 bases, with 12 bases spanning the gap. Germline V gives CDR1 SNHLY, CDR2 FYNNEI. DNA of the CDR3: TGTGCCAGCAGTGAACGGTGGGGGAGAAACACCGGGGAGCTGTTTTTT. Its protein is CASSERWGRNTGELFF.

This clone came up many times. The chain combines TRBV4-1 with TRBJ1-1, with 7 bases lining up with TRBD1. This CDR3 has 17 amino acids. J gave up 4 bases and V 1 base, and 12 bases lay outside the gene matches. CDR1 and CDR2 (germline): MGHRA, YSYEKL. This CDR3 reads CASSQVITGVKATEAFF. The CDR3 region has the DNA TGCGCCAGCAGCCAAGTCATCACAGGGGTTAAGGCCACTGAAGCTTTCTTT.

V is TRBV28 and J is TRBJ2-2; D is possibly TRBD1 (6 bases). V shed 7 bases and J shed 0 bases, with 12 bases lying between them. Germline V gene lookup returns CDR1 MDHEN and CDR2 SYDVKM. This CDR3 has 15 amino acids. The chain's CDR3 is CASTSGAANTGELFF. In nucleotides, the CDR3 is TGTGCCAGCACTTCAGGGGCGGCGAACACCGGGGAGCTGTTTTTT.

As for this clone: Other DNA variants within this sample encode the same CDR3. V usage is TRBV5-1 and J usage is TRBJ1-2; D possibly corresponds to TRBD1 (6 bases). Trimming pared 3 bases from V and 0 bases from J, leaving 9 bases between. The CDR3 covers 14 residues. Per germline, CDR1 SGHRS and CDR2 YFSETQ. CDR3: CASSSQGTNYGYTF. The CDR3 DNA is TGCGCCAGCAGCTCCCAGGGGACTAACTATGGCTACACCTTC.

The chain links TRBV19 to TRBJ2-2; D gene unclear. With 5 bases removed from V and 0 bases from J, the gap between germline ends came to 13 bases. The CDR3 runs to 16 residues. Germline CDR1 and CDR2: LNHDA and SQIVND (reference sequence). As DNA, the CDR3 is TGTGCCAGTAGTCCCCAGGACGTCGCGAACACCGGGGAGCTGTTTTTT. Its translation: CASSPQDVANTGELFF.

The chain uses TRBV2 and TRBJ2-1, with 7 bases matching TRBD2. Germline trimming cut 6 bases from V and 9 bases from J; bases unmatched to any gene: 11. This CDR3 spans 14 amino acids. Germline V gene sequence: CDR1 SNHLY, CDR2 FYNNEI. For the CDR3, the DNA is TGTGCCAGCAGGGAGGTTACTAGCGAGTTTGAGCAGTTCTTC. It specifies CASREVTSEFEQFF.

The rearrangement uses TRBV7-2 and TRBJ1-2; D is perhaps TRBD1 (5 bases). V was cut by 5 bases and J by 4 bases, with 11 bases left in between. CDR1 is SGHTA, CDR2 FQGNSA, per germline. CDR3 size: 13 residues. This CDR3 is CASSAGRLYGYTF. The CDR3 bases are TGTGCCAGCAGCGCGGGACGGCTCTATGGCTACACCTTC.

The chain employs TRBV10-2 and TRBJ2-2; D is undetermined. Germline CDR1 and CDR2: WSHSY and SAAADI. The CDR3 runs to 15 residues. Trimming left V 7 bases short and J 2 bases short, with 14 bases between. The DNA of the CDR3 is TGCGCCAGCACCTCTGGTGCCGCAAACACCGGGGAGCTGTTTTTT. Its translation: CASTSGAANTGELFF.

The rearrangement uses TRBV6-1 and TRBJ2-7, with TRBD1 matching over 7 bases. Germline V gene lookup returns CDR1 MNHNS and CDR2 SASEGT. V was clipped by 8 bases and J by 6 bases; unmatched bases: 7. There are 12 residues in the CDR3. CDR3 sequence reads: CASSTGVSEQYF. In nucleotides, the CDR3 is TGTGCCAGCTCCACAGGGGTTAGCGAGCAGTACTTC.

This clone was recorded once. The J gene is TRBJ2-7, the V gene TRBV11-3; D call uncertain. The length of the CDR3 is 14 residues. V was cut by 4 bases and J by 2 bases, with 12 bases left in between. CDR1 and CDR2 (germline): SGHNT, YENEEA. DNA for the CDR3: TGTGCCAGCAGCTCCCGGGCGACGACCTACGAGCAGTACTTC. It is translated as CASSSRATTYEQYF.